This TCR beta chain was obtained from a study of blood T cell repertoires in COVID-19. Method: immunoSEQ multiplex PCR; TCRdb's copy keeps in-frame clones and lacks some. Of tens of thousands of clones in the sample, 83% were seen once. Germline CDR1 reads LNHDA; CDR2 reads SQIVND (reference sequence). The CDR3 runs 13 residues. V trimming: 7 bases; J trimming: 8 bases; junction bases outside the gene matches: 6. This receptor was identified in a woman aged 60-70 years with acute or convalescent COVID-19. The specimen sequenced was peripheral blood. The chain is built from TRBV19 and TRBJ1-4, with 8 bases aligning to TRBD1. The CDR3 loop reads CASMTGEGEKLFF. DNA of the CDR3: TGTGCCAGTATGACAGGGGAAGGGGAAAAACTGTTTTTT. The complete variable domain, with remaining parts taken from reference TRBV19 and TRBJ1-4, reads DGGITQSPKYLFRKEGQNVTLSCEQNLNHDAMYWYRQDPGQGLRLIYYSQIVNDFQKGDIAEGYSVSREKKESFPLTVTSAQKNPTAFYLCASMTGEGEKLFFGSGTQLSVL.